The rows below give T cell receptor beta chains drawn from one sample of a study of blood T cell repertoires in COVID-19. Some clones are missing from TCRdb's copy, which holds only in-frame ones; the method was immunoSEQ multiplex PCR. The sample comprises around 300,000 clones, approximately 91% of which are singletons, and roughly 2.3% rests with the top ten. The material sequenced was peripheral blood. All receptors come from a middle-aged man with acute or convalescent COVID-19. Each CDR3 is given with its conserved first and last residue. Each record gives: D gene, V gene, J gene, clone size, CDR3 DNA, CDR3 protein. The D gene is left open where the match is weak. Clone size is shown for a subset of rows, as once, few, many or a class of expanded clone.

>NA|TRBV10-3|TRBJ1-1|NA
TGTGCCATCGGGGCAGCCGGCAACACTGAAGCTTTCTTT
CAIGAAGNTEAFF
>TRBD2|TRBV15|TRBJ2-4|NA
TGTGCCACCACCTTTCGGCGGGGGGACCAAAACATTCAGTACTTC
CATTFRRGDQNIQYF
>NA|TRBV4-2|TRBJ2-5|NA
TGTGCCAGCAGCCAAGACAGGGAAGAGACCCAGTACTTC
CASSQDREETQYF
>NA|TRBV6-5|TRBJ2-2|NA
TGTGCCAGCGTTAACGTGTGGGAGCCCGGGGAGCTGTTTTTT
CASVNVWEPGELFF
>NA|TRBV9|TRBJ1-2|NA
TGTGCCAGCAGCCCCCCGCCGGGGGTCCAATACACCTTC
CASSPPPGVQYTF
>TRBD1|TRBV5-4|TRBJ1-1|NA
TGTGCCAGCAGCAGGGACAGTTTAACTGAAGCTTTCTTT
CASSRDSLTEAFF
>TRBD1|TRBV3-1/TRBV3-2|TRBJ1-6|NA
TGTGCCAGCAGCCCCGGGACAGGGGTTCGGTCCTATAATTCACCCCTCCACTTT
CASSPGTGVRSYNSPLHF
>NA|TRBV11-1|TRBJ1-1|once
TGTGCCAGCTCATTCAGTCGGGGTAATGAAGCTTTCTTT
CASSFSRGNEAFF
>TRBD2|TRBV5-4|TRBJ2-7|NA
TGTGCCAGGTTTTGGGGACTAGCGGATTCCTACGAGCAGTACTTC
CARFWGLADSYEQYF
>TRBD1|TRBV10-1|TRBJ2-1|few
TGCGCCAGCAGTGAGATGACAGGGGACAATGAGCAGTTCTTC
CASSEMTGDNEQFF
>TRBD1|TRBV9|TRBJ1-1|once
TGTGCCAGCAACAGGGGAAACACTGAAGCTTTCTTT
CASNRGNTEAFF
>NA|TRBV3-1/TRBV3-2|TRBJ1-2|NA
TGTGCCAGCAGCCAAGTCCCGCGTGATGGCTACACCTTC
CASSQVPRDGYTF
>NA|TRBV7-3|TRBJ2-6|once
TGTGCCAGCAGCTTAAGACAGTCACACACTGGGGCCAACGTCCTGACTTTC
CASSLRQSHTGANVLTF
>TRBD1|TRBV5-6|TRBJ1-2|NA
TGTGCCAGCAGCTCTACACAGGGGGGGCTCTATGGCTACACCTTC
CASSSTQGGLYGYTF
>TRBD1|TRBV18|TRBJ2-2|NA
TGTGCCAGCTCACCCCGGGACAGGGCCAACACCGGGGAGCTGTTTTTT
CASSPRDRANTGELFF
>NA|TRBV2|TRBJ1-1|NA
TGTGCCAGCAGCGGAATCCTGGCAGGGCACATGAACACTGAAGCTTTCTTT
CASSGILAGHMNTEAFF
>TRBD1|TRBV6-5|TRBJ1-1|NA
TGTGCCAGCGGAGGGACAGGGCCCACTGAAGCTTTCTTT
CASGGTGPTEAFF
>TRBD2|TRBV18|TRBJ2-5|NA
TGTGCCAGCTCACCACCGGGGAGGGGAAAAGAGACCCAGTACTTC
CASSPPGRGKETQYF
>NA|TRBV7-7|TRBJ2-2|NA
TGTGCTAGCAGCTTAGGCCGCACGGTTAAGAACACCGGGGAGCTGTTTTTT
CASSLGRTVKNTGELFF
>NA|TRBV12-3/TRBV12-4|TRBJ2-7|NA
TGTGCCAGCAGTTTAATCGCCTACGAGCAGTACTTC
CASSLIAYEQYF
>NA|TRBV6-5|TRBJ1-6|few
TGTGCCAGCAGCGGGCCCTCGGGGGGTTCACCCCTCCACTTT
CASSGPSGGSPLHF
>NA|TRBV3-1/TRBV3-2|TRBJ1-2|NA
TGTGCCAGCAGCCAAGCCTGGACAGACTATGGCTACACCTTC
CASSQAWTDYGYTF
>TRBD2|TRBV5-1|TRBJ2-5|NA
TGCGCCAGCAGCTTGCTGCCAGCGGGGGATTGGGAGACCCAGTACTTC
CASSLLPAGDWETQYF
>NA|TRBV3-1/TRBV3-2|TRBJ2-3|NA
TGTGCCAGCAGCCAAGCGGCCCAGGGTCTAGACACAGATACGCAGTATTTT
CASSQAAQGLDTDTQYF
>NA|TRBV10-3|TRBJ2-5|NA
TGTGCCATCAGTGAGTCGCTCGGGATCAAAGAGACCCAGTACTTC
CAISESLGIKETQYF
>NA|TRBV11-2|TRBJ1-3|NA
TGTGCCAGCAGCTCACGAACTAGGGGAAACACCATATATTTT
CASSSRTRGNTIYF
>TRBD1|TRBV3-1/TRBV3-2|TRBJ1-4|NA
TGTGCCAGCAGCCTAAGACAGGGGGCTAATGAAAAACTGTTTTTT
CASSLRQGANEKLFF